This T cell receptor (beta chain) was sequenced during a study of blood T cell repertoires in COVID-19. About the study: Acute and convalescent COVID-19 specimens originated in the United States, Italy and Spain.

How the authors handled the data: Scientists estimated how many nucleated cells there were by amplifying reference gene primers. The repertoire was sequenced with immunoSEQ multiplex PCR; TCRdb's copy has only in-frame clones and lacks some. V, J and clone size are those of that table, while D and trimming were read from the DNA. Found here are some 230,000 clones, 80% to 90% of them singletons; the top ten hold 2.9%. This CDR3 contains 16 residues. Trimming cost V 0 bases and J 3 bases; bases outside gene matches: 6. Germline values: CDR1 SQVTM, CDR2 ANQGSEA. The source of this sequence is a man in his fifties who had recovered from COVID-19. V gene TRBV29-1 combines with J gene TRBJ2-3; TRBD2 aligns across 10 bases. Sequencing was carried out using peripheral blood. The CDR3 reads CSVEEAVTSGTDTQYF. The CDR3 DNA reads TGCAGCGTTGAAGAGGCGGTGACTAGCGGGACAGATACGCAGTATTTT.